This TCR beta chain originates from a study of Ad26.COV2.S vaccination and SARS-CoV-2 variants. Study background: Ad26.COV2.S, an intramuscular injection, was given once or twice 56 days apart. Findings and limits, study-wide: Vaccinees displayed broader spike-specific TCR repertoires than placebo recipients. Vaccine and placebo recipients had similar non-spike TCR breadth.

Treatment described: around 19 received Ad26.COV2.S at low or high dose, single or two shots; roughly five received placebo; per-sample allocation not given. Day 63 after the first injection of vaccine or placebo was the sampling time. Aged 18-55 years, donor was enrolled in Boston in about 2020. Only a few counts were recorded for this clone. Its antigen is unknown. Clones were read by immunoSEQ multiplex PCR, and TCRdb kept only the in-frame ones, dropping some. Among about 350,000 clones listed, 70% to 90% were seen once. CDR1 MNHEY and CDR2 SMNVEV come from the germline V gene (reference sequence). With V trimmed by 8 bases and J by 4 bases, 15 bases remained unmatched. The CDR3 totals 16 residues.

The sequencing used peripheral blood, collected in a trial of Ad26.COV2.S vaccine versus placebo. The source is a person aged 18-60 years who received the Ad26.COV2.S COVID-19 vaccine or a placebo. J is TRBJ2-3 and V is TRBV27, with 7 positions matching TRBD1. CDR3 sequence (DNA): TGTGCCAGCTCCTTCGTTCCGGGACAGAGGGCAGATACGCAGTATTTT. It translates to CASSFVPGQRADTQYF.